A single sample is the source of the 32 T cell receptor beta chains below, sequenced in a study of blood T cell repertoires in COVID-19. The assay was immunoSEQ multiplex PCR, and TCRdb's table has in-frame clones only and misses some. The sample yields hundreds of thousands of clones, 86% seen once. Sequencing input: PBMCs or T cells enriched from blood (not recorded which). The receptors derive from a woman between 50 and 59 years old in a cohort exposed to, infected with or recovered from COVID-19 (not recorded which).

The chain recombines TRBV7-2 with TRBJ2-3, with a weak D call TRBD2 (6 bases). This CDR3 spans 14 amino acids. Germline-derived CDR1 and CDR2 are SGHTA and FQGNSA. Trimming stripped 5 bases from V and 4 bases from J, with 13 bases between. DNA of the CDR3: TGTGCCAGCAGCGAAGAGACTAGGGCAGATACGCAGTATTTT. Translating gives CASSEETRADTQYF.

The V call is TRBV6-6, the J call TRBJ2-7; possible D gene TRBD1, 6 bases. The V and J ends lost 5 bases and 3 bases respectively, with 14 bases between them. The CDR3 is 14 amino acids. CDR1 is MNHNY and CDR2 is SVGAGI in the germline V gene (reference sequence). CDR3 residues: CASSGGQTLYEQYF. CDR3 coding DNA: TGTGCCAGCAGTGGCGGACAGACCCTCTACGAGCAGTACTTC.

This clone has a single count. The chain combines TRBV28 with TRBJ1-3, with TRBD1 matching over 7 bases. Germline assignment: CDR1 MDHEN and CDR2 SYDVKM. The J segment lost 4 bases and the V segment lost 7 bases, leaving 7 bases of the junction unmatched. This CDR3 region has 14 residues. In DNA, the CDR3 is TGTGCCAGCACCACTAGGGGGCTAGGAAACACCATATATTTT. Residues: CASTTRGLGNTIYF.

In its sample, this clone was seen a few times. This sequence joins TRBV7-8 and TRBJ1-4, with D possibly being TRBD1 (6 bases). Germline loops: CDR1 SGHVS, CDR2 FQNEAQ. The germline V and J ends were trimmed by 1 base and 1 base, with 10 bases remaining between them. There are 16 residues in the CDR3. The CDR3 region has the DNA TGTGCCAGCAGCTTAGGCACAGGGAGAACTAATGAAAAACTGTTTTTT. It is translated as CASSLGTGRTNEKLFF.

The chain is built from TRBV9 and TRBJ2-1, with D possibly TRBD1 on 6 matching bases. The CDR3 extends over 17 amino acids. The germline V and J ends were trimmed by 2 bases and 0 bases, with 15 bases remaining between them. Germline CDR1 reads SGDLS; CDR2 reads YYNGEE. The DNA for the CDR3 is TGTGCCAGCAGCGTTGATCTGGGACACCTCTCCTACAATGAGCAGTTCTTC. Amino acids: CASSVDLGHLSYNEQFF.

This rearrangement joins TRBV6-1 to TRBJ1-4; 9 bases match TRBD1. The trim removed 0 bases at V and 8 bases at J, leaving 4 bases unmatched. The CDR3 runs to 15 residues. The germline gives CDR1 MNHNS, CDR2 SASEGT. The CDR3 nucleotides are TGTGCCAGCAGTGAAGCTTCGGGACAGGGCGAAAAACTGTTTTTT. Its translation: CASSEASGQGEKLFF.

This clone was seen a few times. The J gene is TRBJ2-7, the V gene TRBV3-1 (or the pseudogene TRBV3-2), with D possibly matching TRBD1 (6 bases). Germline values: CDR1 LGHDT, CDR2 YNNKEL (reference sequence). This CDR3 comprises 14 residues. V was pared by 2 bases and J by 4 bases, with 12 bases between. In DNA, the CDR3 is TGTGCCAGCAGCCAAAGGGCTAGGGGGTACGAGCAGTACTTC. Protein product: CASSQRARGYEQYF.

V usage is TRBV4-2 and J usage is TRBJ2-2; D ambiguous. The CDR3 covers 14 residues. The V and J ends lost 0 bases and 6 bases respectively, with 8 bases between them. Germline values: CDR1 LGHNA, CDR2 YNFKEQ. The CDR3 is CASSQDVFSGELFF. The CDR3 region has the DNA TGTGCCAGCAGCCAAGATGTATTCTCCGGGGAGCTGTTTTTT.

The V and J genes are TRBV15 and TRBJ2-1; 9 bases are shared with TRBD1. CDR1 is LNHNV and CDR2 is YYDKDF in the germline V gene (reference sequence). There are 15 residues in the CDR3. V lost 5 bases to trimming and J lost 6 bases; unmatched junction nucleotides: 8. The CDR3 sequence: CATSVLQGAFNEQFF. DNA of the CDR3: TGTGCCACCAGCGTATTACAGGGGGCGTTCAATGAGCAGTTCTTC.

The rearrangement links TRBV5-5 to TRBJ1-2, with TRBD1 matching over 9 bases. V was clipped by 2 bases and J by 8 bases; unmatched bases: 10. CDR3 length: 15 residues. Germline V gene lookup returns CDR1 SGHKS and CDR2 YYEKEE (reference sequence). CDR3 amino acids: CASSLGDRVLRGYTF. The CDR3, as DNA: TGTGCCAGCAGCTTAGGGGACAGGGTCTTAAGGGGCTACACCTTC.

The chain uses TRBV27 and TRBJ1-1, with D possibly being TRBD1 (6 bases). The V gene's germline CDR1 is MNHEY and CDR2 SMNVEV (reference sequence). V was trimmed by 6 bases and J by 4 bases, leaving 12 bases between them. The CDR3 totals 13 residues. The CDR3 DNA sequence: TGTGCCAGCAGCCCAACAGGGTTCACTGAAGCTTTCTTT. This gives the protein CASSPTGFTEAFF.

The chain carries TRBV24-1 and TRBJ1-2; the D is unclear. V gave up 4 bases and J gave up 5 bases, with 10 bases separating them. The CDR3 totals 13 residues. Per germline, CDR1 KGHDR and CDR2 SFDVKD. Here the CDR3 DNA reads TGTGCCACCAGTGAACAGCCAGAGTATGGCTACACCTTC. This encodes CATSEQPEYGYTF.

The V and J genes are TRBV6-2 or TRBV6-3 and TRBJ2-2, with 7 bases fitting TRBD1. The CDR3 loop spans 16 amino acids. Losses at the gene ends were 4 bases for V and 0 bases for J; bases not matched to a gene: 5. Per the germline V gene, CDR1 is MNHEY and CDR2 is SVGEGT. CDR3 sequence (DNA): TGTGCCAGCAGTTTTCGACAGGGTTCGAACACCGGGGAGCTGTTTTTT. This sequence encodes CASSFRQGSNTGELFF.

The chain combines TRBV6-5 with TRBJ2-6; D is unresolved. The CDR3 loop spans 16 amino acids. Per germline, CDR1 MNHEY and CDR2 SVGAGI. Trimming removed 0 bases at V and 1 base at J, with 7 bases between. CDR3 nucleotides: TGTGCCAGCAGTTACTCGAGGTATTCTGGGGCCAACGTCCTGACTTTC. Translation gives CASSYSRYSGANVLTF.

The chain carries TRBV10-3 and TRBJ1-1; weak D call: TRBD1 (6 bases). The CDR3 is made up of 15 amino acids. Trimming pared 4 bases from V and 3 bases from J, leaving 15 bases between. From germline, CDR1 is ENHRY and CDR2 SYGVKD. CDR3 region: CAISGDTGRDTEAFF. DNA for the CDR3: TGTGCCATCAGTGGGGACACAGGGAGAGACACTGAAGCTTTCTTT.

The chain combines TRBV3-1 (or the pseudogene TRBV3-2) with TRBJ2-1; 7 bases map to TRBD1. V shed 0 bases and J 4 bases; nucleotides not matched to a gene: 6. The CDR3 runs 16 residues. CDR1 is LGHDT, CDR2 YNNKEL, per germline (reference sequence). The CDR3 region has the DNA TGTGCCAGCAGCCAAGAGAGGGACAGATTGTACAATGAGCAGTTCTTC. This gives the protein CASSQERDRLYNEQFF.

CDR3 protein: CASSYLPLINSPLHF. The CDR3 coding sequence is TGTGCCAGCAGTTACCTACCCCTGATTAATTCACCCCTCCACTTT. The J gene is TRBJ1-6, the V gene TRBV6-5, with D uncertain. The CDR3 consists of 15 residues. The germline CDR1 and CDR2 sequences are MNHEY and SVGAGI. With 2 bases removed from V and 6 bases from J, the gap between germline ends came to 11 bases.

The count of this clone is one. In DNA, the CDR3 is TGTGCCAGCAGCCTCGGGACAGGGCGACAGGAAAAACTGTTTTTT. Translating gives CASSLGTGRQEKLFF. The chain couples TRBV5-8 to TRBJ1-4, with 9 bases lining up with TRBD1. The CDR3 sequence is 15 residues long. Germline trimming cut 4 bases from V and 8 bases from J; bases unmatched to any gene: 9. CDR1 SGHTS and CDR2 YDEGEE come from the germline V gene.

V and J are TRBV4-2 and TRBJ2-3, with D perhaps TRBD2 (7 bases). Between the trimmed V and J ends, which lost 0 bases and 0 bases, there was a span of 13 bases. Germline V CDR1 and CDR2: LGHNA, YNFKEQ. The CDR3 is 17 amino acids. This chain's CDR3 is CASSQDWRGGSTDTQYF. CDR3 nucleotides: TGTGCCAGCAGCCAAGATTGGAGGGGGGGGAGCACAGATACGCAGTATTTT.

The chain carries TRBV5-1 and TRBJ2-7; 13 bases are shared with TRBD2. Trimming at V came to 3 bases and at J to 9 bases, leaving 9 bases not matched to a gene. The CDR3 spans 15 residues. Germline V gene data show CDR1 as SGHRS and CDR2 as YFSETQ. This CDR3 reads CASSSTSGGASRQYF. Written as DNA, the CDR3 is TGCGCCAGCAGCTCCACTAGCGGGGGGGCCTCCAGGCAGTACTTC.

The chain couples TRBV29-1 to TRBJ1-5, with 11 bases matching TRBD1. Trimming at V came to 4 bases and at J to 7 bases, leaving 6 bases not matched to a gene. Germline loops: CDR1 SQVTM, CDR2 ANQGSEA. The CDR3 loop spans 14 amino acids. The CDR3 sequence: CSVGTGGSGQPQHF. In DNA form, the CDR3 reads TGCAGCGTTGGGACAGGGGGCTCGGGACAGCCCCAGCATTTT. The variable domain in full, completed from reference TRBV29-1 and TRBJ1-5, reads SAVISQKPSRDICQRGTSLTIQCQVDSQVTMMFWYRQQPGQSLTLIATANQGSEATYESGFVIDKFPISRPNLTFSTLTVSNMSPEDSSIYLCSVGTGGSGQPQHFGDGTRLSIL.

The CDR3 protein is CASSTSDRGRGYGYTF. The CDR3 DNA sequence: TGTGCCAGCAGCACGTCAGACAGGGGGCGGGGCTATGGCTACACCTTC. The chain is built from TRBV7-9 and TRBJ1-2, with 10 bases matching TRBD1. Losses at the gene ends were 5 bases for V and 4 bases for J; bases not matched to a gene: 10. From germline, CDR1 is SEHNR and CDR2 FQNEAQ (reference sequence). CDR3 size: 16 residues.

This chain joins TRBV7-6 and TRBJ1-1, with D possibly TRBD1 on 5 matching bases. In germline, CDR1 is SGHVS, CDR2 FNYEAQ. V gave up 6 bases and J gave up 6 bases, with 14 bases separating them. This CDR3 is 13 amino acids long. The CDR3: CASRESRVSEAFF. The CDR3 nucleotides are TGTGCCAGCAGGGAGAGCAGGGTCTCTGAAGCTTTCTTT.

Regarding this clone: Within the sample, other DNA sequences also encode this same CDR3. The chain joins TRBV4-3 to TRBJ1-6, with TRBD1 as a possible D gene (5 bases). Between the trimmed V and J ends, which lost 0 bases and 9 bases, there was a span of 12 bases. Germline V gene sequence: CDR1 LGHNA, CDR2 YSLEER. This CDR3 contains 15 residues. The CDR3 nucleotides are TGCGCCAGCAGCCAAGAAGGGCAGGGCGGTTCACCCCTCCACTTT. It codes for CASSQEGQGGSPLHF.

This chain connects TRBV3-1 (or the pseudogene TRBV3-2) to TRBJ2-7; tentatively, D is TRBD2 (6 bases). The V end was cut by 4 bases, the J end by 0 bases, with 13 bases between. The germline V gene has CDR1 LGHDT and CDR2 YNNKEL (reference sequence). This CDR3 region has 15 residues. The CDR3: CASSRAGRSSYEQYF. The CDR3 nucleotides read TGTGCCAGCAGCCGTGCAGGGAGGAGCTCCTACGAGCAGTACTTC.

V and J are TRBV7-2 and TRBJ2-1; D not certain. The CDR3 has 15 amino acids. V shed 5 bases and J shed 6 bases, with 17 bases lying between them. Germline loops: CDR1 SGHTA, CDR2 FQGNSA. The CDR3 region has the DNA TGTGCCAGCAGCCCCGGGTCAGTCCGGTTCAATGAGCAGTTCTTC. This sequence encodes CASSPGSVRFNEQFF.

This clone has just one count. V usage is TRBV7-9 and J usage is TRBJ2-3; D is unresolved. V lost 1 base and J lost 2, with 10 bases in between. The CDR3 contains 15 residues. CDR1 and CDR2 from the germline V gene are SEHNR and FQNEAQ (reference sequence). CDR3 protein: CASSLVLSYTDTQYF. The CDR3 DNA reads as TGTGCCAGCAGCTTAGTCCTCTCCTACACAGATACGCAGTATTTT.

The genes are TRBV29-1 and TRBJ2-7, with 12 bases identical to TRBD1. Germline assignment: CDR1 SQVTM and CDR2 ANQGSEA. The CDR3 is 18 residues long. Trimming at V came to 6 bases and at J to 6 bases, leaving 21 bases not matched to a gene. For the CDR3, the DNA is TGCAGCGTACTGGGACAGGGGGCTTTATCGAGGCACGATTCCGAGCAGTACTTC. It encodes CSVLGQGALSRHDSEQYF.

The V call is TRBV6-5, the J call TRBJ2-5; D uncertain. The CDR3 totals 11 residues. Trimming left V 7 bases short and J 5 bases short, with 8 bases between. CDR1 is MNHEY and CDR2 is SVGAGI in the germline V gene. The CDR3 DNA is TGTGCCAGCAAATACACGGAGACCCAGTACTTC. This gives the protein CASKYTETQYF.

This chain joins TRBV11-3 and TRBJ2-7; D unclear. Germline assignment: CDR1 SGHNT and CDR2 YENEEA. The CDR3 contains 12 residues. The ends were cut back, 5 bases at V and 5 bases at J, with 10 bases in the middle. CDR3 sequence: CASSPGSDEQYF. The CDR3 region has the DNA TGTGCCAGCAGCCCGGGTTCGGACGAGCAGTACTTC.

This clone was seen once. The CDR3 spells CASSPGRAWDGYTF. As DNA, the CDR3 is TGTGCCAGCTCACCCGGCAGGGCCTGGGATGGCTACACCTTC. The genes are TRBV18 and TRBJ1-2; TRBD1 might be the D (5 bases). CDR1 and CDR2 from the germline V gene are KGHSH and LQKENI. CDR3 length equals 14 residues. V dropped 3 bases and J dropped 6 bases, with 14 bases sitting between them.

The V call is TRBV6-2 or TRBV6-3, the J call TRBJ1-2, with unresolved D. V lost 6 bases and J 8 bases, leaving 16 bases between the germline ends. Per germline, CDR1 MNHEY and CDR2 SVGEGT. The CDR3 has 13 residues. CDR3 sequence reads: CASSPGRGVGYTF. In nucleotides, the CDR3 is TGTGCCAGCAGCCCGGGTCGCGGCGTCGGCTACACCTTC.